This record looks at one T cell receptor (beta chain) sequence and its context. J lost 4 bases, V lost 9 bases, and 19 bases had no gene match. CDR3 length: 17 amino acids. Germline loops: CDR1 MGHDK, CDR2 SYGVNS. The entry originates in a study of blood T cell repertoires in COVID-19. Overall study: Samples came from the United States, Italy and Spain, spanning acute and convalescent COVID-19.

Libraries were prepared by immunoSEQ multiplex PCR; TCRdb keeps only in-frame clonotypes and omits some of them. This repertoire shows hundreds of thousands of clones, around 86% found once; its top ten account for approximately 10%. This clonotype originated in a man aged 50-59 years with COVID-19, enrolled during active disease. The chain combines TRBV25-1 with TRBJ1-2; TRBD1 agrees at 8 bases. The source material was peripheral blood. DNA for the CDR3: TGTGCCAGTGCCGGTCGGGCAGGGGGCGGAAGATTCTATGGCTACACCTTC. Encoded protein: CASAGRAGGGRFYGYTF.